This TCR beta chain appears in the sequencing data of a study of T cells expressing NK-cell markers. Overall study: It was sorted CD3+CD56-NKG2C+, CD3+CD56+NKG2C- and CD3+CD56+NKG2C+ T cells that provided the TCR beta repertoires. Within the sequenced cohort of eight donors, seven exhibited HCMV seropositivity and one was seronegative. General study points: A range of about 1.0-8% of CD8+ T cells consisted of dominant NKG2C+ clonotypes in 5 to 7 donors.

The cDNA for TCR beta came from 5'RACE template switching with UMIs. After re-calling the 5' RACE reads, TCRdb lists one entry per CDR3 protein, DNA absent. This sample's clone table lists some 340,000 distinct CDR3 sequences. Remarks on this clonotype: Its antigen is currently unknown.

Germline CDR1 is LGHNA and CDR2 is YNFKEQ. The CDR3 covers 15 residues. Sequenced input: blood T cells: a sorted CD56 or NKG2C T cell subset, CD4+ or CD8+ T cells, or bulk PBMC T cells (not recorded which). The rearrangement joins TRBV4-2 to TRBJ1-4; lacking DNA, the TRBD1 call made by TCRdb goes unchecked. The source is a man aged 18-69 years in good health. The CDR3: CASSPGDRENEKLFF.